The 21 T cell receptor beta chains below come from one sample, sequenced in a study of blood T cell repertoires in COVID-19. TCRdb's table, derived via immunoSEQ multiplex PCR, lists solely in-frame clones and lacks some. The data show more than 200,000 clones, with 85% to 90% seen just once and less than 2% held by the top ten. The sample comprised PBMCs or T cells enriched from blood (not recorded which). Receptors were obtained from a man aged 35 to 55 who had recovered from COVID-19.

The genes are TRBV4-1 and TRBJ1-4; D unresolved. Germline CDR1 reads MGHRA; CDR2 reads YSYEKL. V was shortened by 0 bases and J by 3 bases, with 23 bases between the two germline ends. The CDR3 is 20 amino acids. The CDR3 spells CASSQDRGTHGSLANEKLFF. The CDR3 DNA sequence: TGCGCCAGCAGCCAAGATCGTGGTACCCATGGCTCGTTGGCTAATGAAAAACTGTTTTTT.

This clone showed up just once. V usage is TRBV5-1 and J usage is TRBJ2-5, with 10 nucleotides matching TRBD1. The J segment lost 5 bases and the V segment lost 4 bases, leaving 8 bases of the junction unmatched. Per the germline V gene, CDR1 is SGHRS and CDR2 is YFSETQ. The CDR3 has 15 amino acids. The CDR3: CASSPMDRGLETQYF. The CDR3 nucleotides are TGCGCCAGCAGCCCGATGGACAGGGGGTTGGAGACCCAGTACTTC.

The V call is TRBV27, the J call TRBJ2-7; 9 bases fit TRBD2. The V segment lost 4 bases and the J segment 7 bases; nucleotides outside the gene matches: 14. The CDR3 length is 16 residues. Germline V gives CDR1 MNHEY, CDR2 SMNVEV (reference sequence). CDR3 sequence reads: CASSSLSGGLPWEQYF. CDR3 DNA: TGTGCCAGCAGTTCCCTGAGCGGGGGGTTGCCCTGGGAGCAGTACTTC.

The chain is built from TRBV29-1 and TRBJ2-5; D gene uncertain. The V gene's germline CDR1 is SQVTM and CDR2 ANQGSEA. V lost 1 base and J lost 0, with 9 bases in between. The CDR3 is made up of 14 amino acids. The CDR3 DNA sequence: TGCAGCGTTGAAGTTGGCCAGTACCAAGAGACCCAGTACTTC. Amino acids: CSVEVGQYQETQYF. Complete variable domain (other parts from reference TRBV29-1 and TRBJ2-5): SAVISQKPSRDICQRGTSLTIQCQVDSQVTMMFWYRQQPGQSLTLIATANQGSEATYESGFVIDKFPISRPNLTFSTLTVSNMSPEDSSIYLCSVEVGQYQETQYFGPGTRLLVL.

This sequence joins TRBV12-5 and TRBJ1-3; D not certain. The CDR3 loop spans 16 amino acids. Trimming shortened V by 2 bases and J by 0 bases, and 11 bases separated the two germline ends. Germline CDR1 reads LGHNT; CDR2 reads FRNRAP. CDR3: CASGLRPERSGNTIYF. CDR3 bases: TGTGCTAGTGGTTTGAGACCAGAGCGCTCTGGAAACACCATATATTTT.

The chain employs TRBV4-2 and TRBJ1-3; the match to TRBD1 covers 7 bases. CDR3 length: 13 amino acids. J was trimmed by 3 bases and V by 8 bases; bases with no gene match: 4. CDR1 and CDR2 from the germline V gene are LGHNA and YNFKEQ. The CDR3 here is CASQGGYGNTIYF. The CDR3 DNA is TGTGCCAGCCAGGGGGGATATGGAAACACCATATATTTT.

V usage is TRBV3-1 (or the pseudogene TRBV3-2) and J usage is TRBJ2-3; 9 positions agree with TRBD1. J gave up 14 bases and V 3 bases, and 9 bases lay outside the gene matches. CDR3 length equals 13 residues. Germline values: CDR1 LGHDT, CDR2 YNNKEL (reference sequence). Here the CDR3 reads CASSHRTGTGMYF. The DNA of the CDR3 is TGTGCCAGCAGCCACCGCACCGGGACAGGGATGTATTTT.

In DNA form, the CDR3 reads TGCAGTGCTAGTTTGACTAGCGGGTACCAAGAGACCCAGTACTTC. Protein product: CSASLTSGYQETQYF. This chain links TRBV20-1 with TRBJ2-5; 10 bases are a match to TRBD2. J lost 0 bases, V lost 3 bases, and 4 bases had no gene match. The CDR3 spans 15 residues. Germline loops: CDR1 DFQATT, CDR2 SNEGSKA (reference sequence).

CDR3 sequence: CASSPEAYGYTF. The CDR3, as DNA: TGTGCCAGCTCACCCGAAGCGTATGGCTACACCTTC. J is TRBJ1-2 and V is TRBV18, with no clear D. The CDR3 length is 12 residues. Germline V CDR1 and CDR2: KGHSH, LQKENI. Trimming took off 3 bases at V and 5 bases at J, with 7 bases between the two ends.

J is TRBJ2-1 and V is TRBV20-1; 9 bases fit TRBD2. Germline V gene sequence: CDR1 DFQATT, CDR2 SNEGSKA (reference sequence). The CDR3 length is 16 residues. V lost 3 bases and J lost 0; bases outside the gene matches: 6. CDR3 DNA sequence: TGCAGTGCTAGTGTTGCGGGAGGGGCCTCCTACAATGAGCAGTTCTTC. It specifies CSASVAGGASYNEQFF.

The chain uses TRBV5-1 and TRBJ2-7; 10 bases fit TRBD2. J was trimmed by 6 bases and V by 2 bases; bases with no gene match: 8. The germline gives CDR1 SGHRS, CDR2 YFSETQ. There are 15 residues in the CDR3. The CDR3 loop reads CASSFSLAGDGEQYF. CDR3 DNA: TGCGCCAGCAGCTTCTCCCTAGCGGGAGACGGCGAGCAGTACTTC.

DNA of the CDR3: TGTGCCAGCAGAGCCCTAGCGGGGGGAGGGGAGACCCAGTACTTC. Translating gives CASRALAGGGETQYF. The V and J genes are TRBV2 and TRBJ2-5, with 11 bases matching TRBD2. The germline V gene has CDR1 SNHLY and CDR2 FYNNEI. CDR3 length: 15 amino acids. The ends lost 6 bases at V and 5 bases at J; junction bases unmatched: 8.

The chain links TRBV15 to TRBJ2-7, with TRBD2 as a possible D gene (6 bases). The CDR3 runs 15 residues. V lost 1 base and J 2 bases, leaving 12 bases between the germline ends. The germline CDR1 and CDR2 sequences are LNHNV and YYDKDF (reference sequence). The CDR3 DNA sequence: TGTGCCACCAGCAGAGTCGGTAGCGGCGCCTACGAGCAGTACTTC. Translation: CATSRVGSGAYEQYF.

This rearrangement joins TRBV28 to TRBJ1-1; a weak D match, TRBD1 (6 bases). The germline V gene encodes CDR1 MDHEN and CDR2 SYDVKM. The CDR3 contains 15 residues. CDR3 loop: CAGRQAGAMNTEAFF. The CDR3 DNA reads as TGTGCGGGGCGGCAGGCGGGGGCTATGAACACTGAAGCTTTCTTT. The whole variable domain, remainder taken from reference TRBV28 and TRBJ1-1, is DVKVTQSSRYLVKRTGEKVFLECVQDMDHENMFWYRQDPGLGLRLIYFSYDVKMKEKGDIPEGYSVSREKKERFSLILESASTNQTSMYLCAGRQAGAMNTEAFFGQGTRLTVV.

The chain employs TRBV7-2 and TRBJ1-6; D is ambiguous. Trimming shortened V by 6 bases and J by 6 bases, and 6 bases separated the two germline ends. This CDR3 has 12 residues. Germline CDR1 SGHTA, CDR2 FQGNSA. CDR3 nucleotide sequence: TGTGCCAGCAGGACTACTAATTCACCCCTCCACTTT. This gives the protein CASRTTNSPLHF.

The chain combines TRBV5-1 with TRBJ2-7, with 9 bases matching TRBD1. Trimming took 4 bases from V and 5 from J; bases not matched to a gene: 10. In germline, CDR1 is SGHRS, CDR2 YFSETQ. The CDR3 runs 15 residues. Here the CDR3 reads CASSVGQGIIHEQYF. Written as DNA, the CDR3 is TGCGCCAGCAGCGTGGGACAGGGTATAATCCACGAGCAGTACTTC.

This chain's CDR3 is CASSYRAGTGELFF. DNA for the CDR3: TGTGCCAGCAGTTACCGCGCAGGGACTGGGGAGCTGTTTTTT. The chain employs TRBV6-5 and TRBJ2-2, with D tentatively TRBD2 (6 bases). The V end lost 2 bases, the J end lost 8 bases, and 12 bases lay between the germline ends. Germline values: CDR1 MNHEY, CDR2 SVGAGI. This CDR3 has 14 amino acids.

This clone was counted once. Written as DNA, the CDR3 is TGTGCCACCAGTGATTTCGGTGGGGCCAACGTCCTGACTTTC. This codes for CATSDFGGANVLTF. This sequence joins TRBV24-1 and TRBJ2-6; D gene uncertain. The germline V gene encodes CDR1 KGHDR and CDR2 SFDVKD. V lost 1 base to trimming and J lost 3 bases, with 3 bases between them. The CDR3 spans 14 residues.

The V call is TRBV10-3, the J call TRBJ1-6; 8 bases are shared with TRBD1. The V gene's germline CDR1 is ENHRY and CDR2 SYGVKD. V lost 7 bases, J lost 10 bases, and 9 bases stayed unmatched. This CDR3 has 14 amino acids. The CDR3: CAINQGAQGSPLHF. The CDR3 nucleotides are TGTGCCATCAATCAGGGGGCGCAGGGGTCACCCCTCCACTTT.

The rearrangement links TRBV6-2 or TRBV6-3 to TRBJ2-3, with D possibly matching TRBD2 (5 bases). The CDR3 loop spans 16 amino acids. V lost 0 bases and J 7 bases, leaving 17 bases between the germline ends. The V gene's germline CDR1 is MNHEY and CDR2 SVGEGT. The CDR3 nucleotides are TGTGCCAGCAGTTACTCGACGGTAGCTAGCTTAAATACGCAGTATTTT. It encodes CASSYSTVASLNTQYF.

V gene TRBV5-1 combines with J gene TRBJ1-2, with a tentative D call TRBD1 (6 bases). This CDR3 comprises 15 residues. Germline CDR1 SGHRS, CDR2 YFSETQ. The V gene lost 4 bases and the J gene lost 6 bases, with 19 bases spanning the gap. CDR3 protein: CASSPRLGGNDGYTF. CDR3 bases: TGCGCCAGCAGCCCCAGGTTAGGGGGAAATGATGGCTACACCTTC. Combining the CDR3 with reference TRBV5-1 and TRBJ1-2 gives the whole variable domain KAGVTQTPRYLIKTRGQQVTLSCSPISGHRSVSWYQQTPGQGLQFLFEYFSETQRNKGNFPGRFSGRQFSNSRSEMNVSTLELGDSALYLCASSPRLGGNDGYTFGSGTRLTVV.